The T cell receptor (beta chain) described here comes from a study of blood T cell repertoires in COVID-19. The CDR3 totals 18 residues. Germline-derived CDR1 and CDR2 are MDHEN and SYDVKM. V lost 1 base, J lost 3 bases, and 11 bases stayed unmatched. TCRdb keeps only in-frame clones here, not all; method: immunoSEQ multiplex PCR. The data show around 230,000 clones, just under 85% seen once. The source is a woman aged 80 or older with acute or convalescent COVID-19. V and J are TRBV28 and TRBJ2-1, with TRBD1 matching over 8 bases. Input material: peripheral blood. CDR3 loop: CASSLFLLDRDLYNEQFF. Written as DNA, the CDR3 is TGTGCCAGCAGTTTATTCCTTCTGGACAGGGACCTCTACAATGAGCAGTTCTTC.